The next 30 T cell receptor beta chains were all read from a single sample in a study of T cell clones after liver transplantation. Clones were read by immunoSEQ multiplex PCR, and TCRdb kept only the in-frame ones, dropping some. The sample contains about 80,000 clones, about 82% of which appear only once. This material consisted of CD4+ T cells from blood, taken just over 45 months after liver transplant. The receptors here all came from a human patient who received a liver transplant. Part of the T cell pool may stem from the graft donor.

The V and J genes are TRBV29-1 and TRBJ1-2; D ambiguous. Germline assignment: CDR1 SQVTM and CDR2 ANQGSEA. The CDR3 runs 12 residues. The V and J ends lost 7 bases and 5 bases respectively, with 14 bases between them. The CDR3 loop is CSAYTEEYGYTF. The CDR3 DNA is TGCAGCGCTTACACCGAGGAGTATGGCTACACCTTC.

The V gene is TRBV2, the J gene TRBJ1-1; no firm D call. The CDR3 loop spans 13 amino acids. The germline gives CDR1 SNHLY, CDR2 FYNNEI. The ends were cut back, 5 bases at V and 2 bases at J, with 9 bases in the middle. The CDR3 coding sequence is TGTGCCAGCAGTTTCTGGTCCAACACTGAAGCTTTCTTT. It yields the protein CASSFWSNTEAFF. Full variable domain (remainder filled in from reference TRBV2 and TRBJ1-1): EPEVTQTPSHQVTQMGQEVILRCVPISNHLYFYWYRQILGQKVEFLVSFYNNEISEKSEIFDDQFSVERPDGSNFTLKIRSTKLEDSAMYFCASSFWSNTEAFFGQGTRLTVV.

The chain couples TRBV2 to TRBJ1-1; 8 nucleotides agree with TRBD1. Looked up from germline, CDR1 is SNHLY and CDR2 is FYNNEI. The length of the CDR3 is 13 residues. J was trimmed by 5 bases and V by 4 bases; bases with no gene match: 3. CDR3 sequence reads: CASSGQGWTEAFF. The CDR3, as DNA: TGTGCCAGCAGTGGACAGGGGTGGACTGAAGCTTTCTTT.

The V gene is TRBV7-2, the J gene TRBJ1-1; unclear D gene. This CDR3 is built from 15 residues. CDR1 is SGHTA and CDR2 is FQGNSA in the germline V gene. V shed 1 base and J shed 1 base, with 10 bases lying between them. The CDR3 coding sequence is TGTGCCAGCAGCTTAGAAACCAGTAGGAACACTGAAGCTTTCTTT. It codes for CASSLETSRNTEAFF.

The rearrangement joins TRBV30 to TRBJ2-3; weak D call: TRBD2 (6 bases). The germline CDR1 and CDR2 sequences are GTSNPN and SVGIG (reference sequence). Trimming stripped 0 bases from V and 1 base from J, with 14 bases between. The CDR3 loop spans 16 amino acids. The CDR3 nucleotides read TGTGCCTGGAGTGTACGGGGACTTATGGGCACAGATACGCAGTATTTT. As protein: CAWSVRGLMGTDTQYF.

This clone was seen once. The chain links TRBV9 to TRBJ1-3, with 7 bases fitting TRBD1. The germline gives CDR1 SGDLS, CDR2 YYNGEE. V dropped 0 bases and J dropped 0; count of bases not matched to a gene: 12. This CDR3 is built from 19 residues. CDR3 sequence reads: CASSVVEGGEYLSGNTIYF. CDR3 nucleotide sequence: TGTGCCAGCAGCGTAGTGGAAGGGGGCGAATACCTCTCTGGAAACACCATATATTTT.

CDR3 protein: CASSPWGGGNYGYTF. For the CDR3, the DNA is TGTGCCAGCAGCCCTTGGGGAGGGGGGAACTATGGCTACACCTTC. This rearrangement joins TRBV28 to TRBJ1-2; D perhaps matches TRBD1 (6 bases). V was trimmed by 6 bases and J by 2 bases, leaving 16 bases between them. Germline V gene sequence: CDR1 MDHEN, CDR2 SYDVKM. The CDR3 totals 15 residues.

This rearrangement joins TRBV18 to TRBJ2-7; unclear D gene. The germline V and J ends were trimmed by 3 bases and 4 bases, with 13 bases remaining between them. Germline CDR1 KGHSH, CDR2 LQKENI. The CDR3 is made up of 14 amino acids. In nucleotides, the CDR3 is TGTGCCAGCTCACCCGGGTCAACTGGGTACGAGCAGTACTTC. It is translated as CASSPGSTGYEQYF.

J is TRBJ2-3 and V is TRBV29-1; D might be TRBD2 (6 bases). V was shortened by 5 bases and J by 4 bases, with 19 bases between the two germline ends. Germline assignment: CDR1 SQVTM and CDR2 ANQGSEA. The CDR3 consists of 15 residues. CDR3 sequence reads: CSVTRDSSPADTQYF. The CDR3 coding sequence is TGCAGCGTTACTCGGGACTCGTCCCCGGCAGATACGCAGTATTTT.

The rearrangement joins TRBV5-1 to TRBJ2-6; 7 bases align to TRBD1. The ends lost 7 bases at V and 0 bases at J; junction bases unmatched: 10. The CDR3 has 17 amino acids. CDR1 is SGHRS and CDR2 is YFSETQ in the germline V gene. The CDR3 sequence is CASSGKGANSGANVLTF. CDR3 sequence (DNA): TGCGCCAGCTCAGGGAAGGGGGCGAACTCTGGGGCCAACGTCCTGACTTTC.

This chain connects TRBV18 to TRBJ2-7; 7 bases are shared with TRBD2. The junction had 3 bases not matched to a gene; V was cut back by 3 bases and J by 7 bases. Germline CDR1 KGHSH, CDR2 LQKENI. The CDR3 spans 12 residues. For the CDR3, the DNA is TGTGCCAGCTCACCGAGGCGGGAGGAGCAGTACTTC. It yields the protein CASSPRREEQYF.

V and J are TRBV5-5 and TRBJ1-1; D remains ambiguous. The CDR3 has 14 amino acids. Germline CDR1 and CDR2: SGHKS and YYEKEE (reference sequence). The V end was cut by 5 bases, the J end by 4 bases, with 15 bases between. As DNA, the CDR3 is TGTGCCAGCAGTTTCATGGGTCTGGGCACTGAAGCTTTCTTT. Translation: CASSFMGLGTEAFF.

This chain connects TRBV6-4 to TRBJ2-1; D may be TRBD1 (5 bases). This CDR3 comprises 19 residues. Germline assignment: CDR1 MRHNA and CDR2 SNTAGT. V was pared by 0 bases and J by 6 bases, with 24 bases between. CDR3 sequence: CASSDSGFQGSPVGNEQFF. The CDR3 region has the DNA TGTGCCAGCAGTGACTCGGGTTTTCAGGGTTCCCCCGTCGGCAATGAGCAGTTCTTC.

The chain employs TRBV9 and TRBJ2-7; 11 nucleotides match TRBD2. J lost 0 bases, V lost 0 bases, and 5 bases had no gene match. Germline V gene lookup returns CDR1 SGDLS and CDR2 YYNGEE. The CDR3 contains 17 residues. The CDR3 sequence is CASSVDGTSGYSYEQYF. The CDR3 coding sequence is TGTGCCAGCAGCGTAGATGGGACTAGCGGCTACTCCTACGAGCAGTACTTC.

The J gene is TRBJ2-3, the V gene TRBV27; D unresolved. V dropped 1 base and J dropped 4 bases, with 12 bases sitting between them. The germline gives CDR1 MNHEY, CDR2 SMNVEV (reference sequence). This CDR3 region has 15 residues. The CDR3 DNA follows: TGTGCCAGCAGTTTATACTTGGGCGTCCCAGATACGCAGTATTTT. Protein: CASSLYLGVPDTQYF.

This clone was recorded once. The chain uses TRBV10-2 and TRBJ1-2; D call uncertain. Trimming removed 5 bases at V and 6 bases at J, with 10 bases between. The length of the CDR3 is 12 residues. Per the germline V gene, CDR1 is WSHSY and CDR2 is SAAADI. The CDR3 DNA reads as TGCGCCAGCAGTATAAGGCTAGATGGCTACACCTTC. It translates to CASSIRLDGYTF.

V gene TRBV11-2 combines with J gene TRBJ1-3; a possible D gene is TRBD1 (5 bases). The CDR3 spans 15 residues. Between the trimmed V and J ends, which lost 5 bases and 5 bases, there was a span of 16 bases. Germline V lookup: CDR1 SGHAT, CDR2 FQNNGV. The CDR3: CASSPPPGLRNTIYF. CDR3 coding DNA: TGTGCCAGCAGCCCGCCCCCAGGGCTAAGAAACACCATATATTTT.

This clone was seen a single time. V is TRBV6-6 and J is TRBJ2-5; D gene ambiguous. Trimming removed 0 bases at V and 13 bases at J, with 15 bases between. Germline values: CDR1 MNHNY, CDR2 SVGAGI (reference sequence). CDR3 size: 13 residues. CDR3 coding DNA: TGTGCCAGCAGTTACTCGGGCCAAAACCGATGGTACTTC. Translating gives CASSYSGQNRWYF.

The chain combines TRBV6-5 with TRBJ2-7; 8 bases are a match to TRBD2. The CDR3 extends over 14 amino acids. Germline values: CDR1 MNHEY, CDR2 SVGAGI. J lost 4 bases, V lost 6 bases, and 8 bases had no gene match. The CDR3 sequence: CASRVAGSRYEQYF. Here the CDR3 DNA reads TGTGCCAGCAGGGTAGCGGGAAGTAGGTACGAGCAGTACTTC.

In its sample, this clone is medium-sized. The CDR3 loop reads CSAGFRDREKYGYTF. CDR3 nucleotides: TGCAGCGCTGGCTTCCGGGACAGGGAAAAGTATGGCTACACCTTC. The genes are TRBV29-1 and TRBJ1-2; 9 bases are shared with TRBD1. Germline values: CDR1 SQVTM, CDR2 ANQGSEA. V lost 7 bases to trimming and J lost 5 bases; unmatched junction nucleotides: 14. CDR3 length equals 15 residues.

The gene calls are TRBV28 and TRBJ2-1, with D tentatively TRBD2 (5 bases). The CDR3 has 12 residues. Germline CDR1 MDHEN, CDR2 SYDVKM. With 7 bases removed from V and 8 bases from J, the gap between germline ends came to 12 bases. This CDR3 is CASTPQRDEQFF. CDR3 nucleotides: TGTGCCAGCACACCCCAGAGGGATGAGCAGTTCTTC.

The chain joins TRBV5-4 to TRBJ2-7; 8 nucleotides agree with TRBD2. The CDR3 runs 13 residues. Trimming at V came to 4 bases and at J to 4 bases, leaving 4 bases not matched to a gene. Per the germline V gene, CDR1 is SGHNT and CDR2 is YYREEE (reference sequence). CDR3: CASSSGRTYEQYF. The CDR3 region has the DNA TGTGCCAGCAGCAGCGGGAGAACGTACGAGCAGTACTTC.

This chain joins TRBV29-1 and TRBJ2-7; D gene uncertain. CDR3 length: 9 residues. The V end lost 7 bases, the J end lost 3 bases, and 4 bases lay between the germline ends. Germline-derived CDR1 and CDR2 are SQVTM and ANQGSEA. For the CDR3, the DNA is TGCAGCGCGAACTACGAGCAGTACTTC. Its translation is CSANYEQYF.

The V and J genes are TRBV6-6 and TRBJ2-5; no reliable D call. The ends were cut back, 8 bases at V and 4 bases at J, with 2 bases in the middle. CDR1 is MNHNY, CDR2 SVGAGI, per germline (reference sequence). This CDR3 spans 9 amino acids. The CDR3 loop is CASGETQYF. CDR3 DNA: TGTGCCAGCGGAGAGACCCAGTACTTC.

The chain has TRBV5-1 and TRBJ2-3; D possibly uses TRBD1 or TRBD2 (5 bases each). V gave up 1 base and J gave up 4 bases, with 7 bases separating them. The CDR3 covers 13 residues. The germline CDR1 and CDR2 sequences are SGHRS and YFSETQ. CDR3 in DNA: TGCGCCAGCAGCTTGCAGGGAGCAGATACGCAGTATTTT. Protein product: CASSLQGADTQYF.

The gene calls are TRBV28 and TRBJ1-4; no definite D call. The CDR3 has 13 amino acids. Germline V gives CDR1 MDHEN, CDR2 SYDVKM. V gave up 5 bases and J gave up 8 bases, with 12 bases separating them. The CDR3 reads CASSGKGREKLFF. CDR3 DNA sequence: TGTGCCAGCAGTGGGAAAGGCCGGGAAAAACTGTTTTTT.

The CDR3: CASSLGDPRDLSYEQYF. In nucleotides, the CDR3 is TGCGCCAGCAGCTTGGGGGACCCTAGGGACCTCTCCTACGAGCAGTACTTC. The chain couples TRBV5-1 to TRBJ2-7, with D possibly being TRBD1 or TRBD2 (5 bases each). CDR1 is SGHRS, CDR2 YFSETQ, per germline. The CDR3 is 17 amino acids. The ends were cut back, 0 bases at V and 0 bases at J, with 16 bases in the middle.

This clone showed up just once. CDR3 DNA: TGTGCCAGTAGTATGACCAGCGGGATTTTAGTCTACGAGCAGTACTTC. It translates to CASSMTSGILVYEQYF. The chain employs TRBV19 and TRBJ2-7, with 7 bases matching TRBD2. From germline, CDR1 is LNHDA and CDR2 SQIVND (reference sequence). J gave up 3 bases and V 3 bases, and 11 bases lay outside the gene matches. This CDR3 has 16 residues.

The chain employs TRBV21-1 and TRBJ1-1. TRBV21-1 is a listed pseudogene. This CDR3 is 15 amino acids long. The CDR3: CASSHHGRPNTEAFF. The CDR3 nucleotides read TGTGCCAGCAGCCACCACGGTAGGCCCAACACTGAAGCTTTCTTT.

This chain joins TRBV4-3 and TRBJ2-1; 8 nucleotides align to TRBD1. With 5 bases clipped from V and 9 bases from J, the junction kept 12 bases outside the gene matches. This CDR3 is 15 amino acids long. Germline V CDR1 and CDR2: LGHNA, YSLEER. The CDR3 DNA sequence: TGCGCCAGCAGCTACGCCGACAGGGGCGTTATTGAGCAGTTCTTC. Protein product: CASSYADRGVIEQFF.